Below, 23 T cell receptor beta chains from the same sample are listed, as sequenced in a study of blood T cell repertoires in COVID-19. TCRdb's copy holds only in-frame clones and misses some; the assay was immunoSEQ multiplex PCR. The profile shows a few hundred thousand clones, about 82% of them singletons. The sample comprised peripheral blood. The receptors originated from a man aged 80 or over with acute or convalescent COVID-19.

The CDR3 is CASSEDAREHNEQFF. As DNA, the CDR3 is TGTGCCAGCAGCGAAGACGCGCGGGAGCACAATGAGCAGTTCTTC. This chain links TRBV6-4 with TRBJ2-1, with 7 bases fitting TRBD2. V dropped 6 bases and J dropped 5; count of bases not matched to a gene: 10. Germline V gene lookup returns CDR1 MRHNA and CDR2 SNTAGT. The CDR3 spans 15 residues.

The chain has TRBV28 and TRBJ1-2; D remains unclear. V was trimmed by 6 bases and J by 7 bases, leaving 15 bases between them. CDR1 is MDHEN and CDR2 is SYDVKM in the germline V gene. CDR3 length equals 13 residues. CDR3 nucleotides: TGTGCCAGCAGCTCCCTTTCTAAACTTGGCTACACCTTC. It yields the protein CASSSLSKLGYTF.

The chain combines TRBV28 with TRBJ1-5; D might be TRBD1 (5 bases). CDR3 length equals 17 residues. Germline values: CDR1 MDHEN, CDR2 SYDVKM. V was shortened by 3 bases and J by 3 bases, with 18 bases between the two germline ends. The CDR3 DNA is TGTGCCAGCAGTTTGCCTCCCCAGGGAGGATCCAATCAGCCCCAGCATTTT. This codes for CASSLPPQGGSNQPQHF.

The chain combines TRBV29-1 with TRBJ1-2; no firm D call. CDR1 and CDR2 (germline): SQVTM, ANQGSEA. The CDR3 has 13 amino acids. The V end was cut by 0 bases, the J end by 1 base, with 6 bases between. CDR3 region: CSVEDSFNYGYTF. The CDR3 nucleotides read TGCAGCGTTGAAGACAGTTTTAACTATGGCTACACCTTC. The entire variable domain, with the rest obtained from reference TRBV29-1 and TRBJ1-2, is as follows: SAVISQKPSRDICQRGTSLTIQCQVDSQVTMMFWYRQQPGQSLTLIATANQGSEATYESGFVIDKFPISRPNLTFSTLTVSNMSPEDSSIYLCSVEDSFNYGYTFGSGTRLTVV.

J is TRBJ1-2 and V is TRBV4-1; a possible D gene is TRBD1 (6 bases). Germline V gives CDR1 MGHRA, CDR2 YSYEKL. The CDR3 loop spans 15 amino acids. V lost 7 bases and J 0 bases, leaving 15 bases between the germline ends. This chain's CDR3 is CASTPGGAANYGYTF. CDR3 sequence (DNA): TGCGCCAGCACTCCGGGGGGCGCAGCTAACTATGGCTACACCTTC.

The chain uses TRBV28 and TRBJ1-2; a possible D gene is TRBD1 (5 bases). Germline CDR1 MDHEN, CDR2 SYDVKM. V was pared by 4 bases and J by 5 bases, with 17 bases between. CDR3 length equals 15 residues. The CDR3 DNA is TGTGCCAGCAGTTCCGCCGCGCGGGGGAGTTATGGCTACACCTTC. Translating it yields CASSSAARGSYGYTF.

The rearrangement joins TRBV28 to TRBJ1-1; 7 nucleotides align to TRBD1. Germline CDR1 MDHEN, CDR2 SYDVKM. This CDR3 has 14 residues. Trimming removed 7 bases from V and 1 base from J; junction bases left unmatched: 6. As DNA, the CDR3 is TGTGCCAGCACCCAACAGGGGCCGAACACTGAAGCTTTCTTT. Its protein is CASTQQGPNTEAFF.

The chain uses TRBV11-2 and TRBJ1-3; no definite D call. This CDR3 region has 14 residues. CDR1 and CDR2 (germline): SGHAT, FQNNGV. The ends were cut back, 3 bases at V and 0 bases at J, with 6 bases in the middle. CDR3 DNA: TGTGCCAGCAGCTTCGGGTACTCTGGAAACACCATATATTTT. Residues: CASSFGYSGNTIYF.

V and J are TRBV13 and TRBJ2-7; weak D call: TRBD1 (5 bases). Germline V gene lookup returns CDR1 PRHDT and CDR2 FYEKMQ (reference sequence). The V gene lost 5 bases and the J gene lost 5 bases, with 13 bases spanning the gap. This CDR3 comprises 13 residues. The CDR3 bases are TGTGCCAGCAGCCCAGGGTGGGTCCACGAGCAGTACTTC. This codes for CASSPGWVHEQYF.

The rearrangement links TRBV5-4 to TRBJ2-2; the match to TRBD1 covers 7 bases. The CDR3 contains 18 residues. Germline CDR1 is SGHNT and CDR2 is YYREEE (reference sequence). J gave up 0 bases and V 7 bases, and 15 bases lay outside the gene matches. CDR3 protein: CASRSTGRGPANTGELFF. In DNA form, the CDR3 reads TGTGCCAGCCGCTCGACAGGGAGAGGGCCAGCGAACACCGGGGAGCTGTTTTTT.

The CDR3 sequence: CASRLQGATNEKLFF. The CDR3 DNA sequence: TGTGCCAGCCGGCTACAGGGCGCAACTAATGAAAAACTGTTTTTT. The V call is TRBV2, the J call TRBJ1-4; TRBD1 is a possible D gene (6 bases). CDR3 size: 15 residues. The germline CDR1 and CDR2 sequences are SNHLY and FYNNEI. The V gene lost 8 bases and the J gene lost 0 bases, with 13 bases spanning the gap.

The chain recombines TRBV5-4 with TRBJ1-2; 11 nucleotides align to TRBD1. In germline, CDR1 is SGHNT, CDR2 YYREEE (reference sequence). J lost 8 bases, V lost 4 bases, and 13 bases had no gene match. This CDR3 has 16 residues. CDR3 region: CASSPAPGTGGSGYTF. The DNA for the CDR3 is TGTGCCAGCAGCCCGGCTCCCGGGACAGGGGGTTCCGGCTACACCTTC.

The gene calls are TRBV24-1 and TRBJ1-5, with 7 bases identical to TRBD1. Germline loops: CDR1 KGHDR, CDR2 SFDVKD. V lost 3 bases to trimming and J lost 1 base; unmatched junction nucleotides: 2. The CDR3 totals 15 residues. The CDR3 is CATSDQGESNQPQHF. The CDR3 region has the DNA TGTGCCACCAGTGATCAGGGGGAGAGCAATCAGCCCCAGCATTTT.

The chain has TRBV28 and TRBJ2-1; 9 bases match TRBD2. Germline CDR1 reads MDHEN; CDR2 reads SYDVKM. The CDR3 runs 14 residues. The trim removed 6 bases at V and 5 bases at J, leaving 5 bases unmatched. This CDR3 reads CASRRTSVDNEQFF. Written as DNA, the CDR3 is TGTGCCAGCAGGCGGACTAGCGTAGACAATGAGCAGTTCTTC.

V usage is TRBV4-1 and J usage is TRBJ2-7; TRBD1 might be the D (6 bases). Germline lookup yields CDR1 MGHRA and CDR2 YSYEKL. V was clipped by 1 base and J by 2 bases, with 9 bases between them. This CDR3 spans 14 amino acids. The CDR3 sequence is CASSQVGATYEQYF. In DNA, the CDR3 is TGCGCCAGCAGCCAAGTGGGGGCCACCTACGAGCAGTACTTC.

The chain carries TRBV28 and TRBJ2-7, with 10 positions matching TRBD1. Per the germline V gene, CDR1 is MDHEN and CDR2 is SYDVKM. The CDR3 consists of 15 residues. J was trimmed by 5 bases and V by 4 bases; bases with no gene match: 8. CDR3 protein: CASSYPGQGYDEQYF. The CDR3 DNA is TGTGCCAGCAGTTACCCGGGACAGGGGTACGACGAGCAGTACTTC. Full variable domain (rest looked up from reference TRBV28 and TRBJ2-7): DVKVTQSSRYLVKRTGEKVFLECVQDMDHENMFWYRQDPGLGLRLIYFSYDVKMKEKGDIPEGYSVSREKKERFSLILESASTNQTSMYLCASSYPGQGYDEQYFGPGTRLTVT.

This clone has just one count. The chain is built from TRBV5-4 and TRBJ2-7, with D uncertain. V was trimmed by 4 bases and J by 5 bases, leaving 13 bases between them. Germline assignment: CDR1 SGHNT and CDR2 YYREEE (reference sequence). The CDR3 spans 13 residues. CDR3 protein: CASSHRDSDEQYF. CDR3 nucleotides: TGTGCCAGCAGCCACCGAGATTCTGACGAGCAGTACTTC. Full variable domain (remainder filled in from reference TRBV5-4 and TRBJ2-7): ETGVTQSPTHLIKTRGQQVTLRCSSQSGHNTVSWYQQALGQGPQFIFQYYREEENGRGNFPPRFSGLQFPNYSSELNVNALELDDSALYLCASSHRDSDEQYFGPGTRLTVT.

V gene TRBV25-1 combines with J gene TRBJ2-1, with D maybe TRBD2 (6 bases). The CDR3 is 17 residues long. With 0 bases removed from V and 6 bases from J, the gap between germline ends came to 18 bases. Germline lookup yields CDR1 MGHDK and CDR2 SYGVNS. The CDR3 reads CASSEYGGITRGNEQFF. CDR3 nucleotides: TGTGCCAGCAGTGAATATGGAGGGATTACGCGAGGCAATGAGCAGTTCTTC. Based on the CDR3 plus reference TRBV25-1 and TRBJ2-1, the full variable domain is EADIYQTPRYLVIGTGKKITLECSQTMGHDKMYWYQQDPGMELHLIHYSYGVNSTEKGDLSSESTVSRIRTEHFPLTLESARPSHTSQYLCASSEYGGITRGNEQFFGPGTRLTVL.

The chain links TRBV24-1 to TRBJ2-1; 8 bases fit TRBD2. CDR3 size: 15 residues. CDR1 KGHDR and CDR2 SFDVKD come from the germline V gene. J gave up 8 bases and V 2 bases, and 7 bases lay outside the gene matches. The CDR3 reads CATSDWGLDSYEQFF. CDR3 in DNA: TGTGCCACCAGTGATTGGGGACTAGATAGCTATGAGCAGTTCTTC.

In its sample, this clone was seen once. The chain combines TRBV5-1 with TRBJ1-4, with unresolved D. The V end was cut by 2 bases, the J end by 8 bases, with 16 bases between. This CDR3 has 15 residues. Germline CDR1 reads SGHRS; CDR2 reads YFSETQ. The CDR3 protein is CASSLGGDRYEKLFF. The CDR3 nucleotides are TGCGCCAGCAGCTTAGGCGGGGATCGATACGAAAAACTGTTTTTT.

The V gene is TRBV21-1, the J gene TRBJ2-1; TRBD2, the table's D call, was not compared with the DNA. TRBV21-1 is noted as a pseudogene. The CDR3 covers 16 residues. CDR3 DNA sequence: TGTGCCAGCAGCAAGGGTGGGAGGCAGTCCCGCAATGAGCAGTTCTTC. This codes for CASSKGGRQSRNEQFF.

The J gene is TRBJ1-2, the V gene TRBV28; D remains ambiguous. Germline loops: CDR1 MDHEN, CDR2 SYDVKM. Trimming took off 2 bases at V and 8 bases at J, with 9 bases between the two ends. This CDR3 has 12 amino acids. The CDR3 sequence is CASSLGPGGYTF. In DNA, the CDR3 is TGTGCCAGCAGTTTAGGCCCGGGAGGCTACACCTTC.

The rearrangement joins TRBV7-2 to TRBJ2-5, with unresolved D. The V gene's germline CDR1 is SGHTA and CDR2 FQGNSA. The CDR3 is 13 residues long. Deletions cut 5 bases from V and 2 bases from J, with 9 bases between. The CDR3 coding sequence is TGTGCCAGCAGCCCTACCGCGCAAGAGACCCAGTACTTC. Its protein product is CASSPTAQETQYF.